This T cell receptor beta chain was sequenced for a study of T cell responses to AZD1222 COVID-19 vaccine. Study at large: Second doses were pooled across both intervals (about 4 or about 12 weeks). Overall study results and limits: Mapped onto spike, vaccine-associated CD4 TCRs spanned it and were dominant at 160-218 and 743-854. Repertoire collection took place solely once the T cell response had peaked. Seropositive at baseline were only 5 or 6 AZD1222 recipients.

Produced via immunoSEQ multiplex PCR; TCRdb's table is partial and in-frame only. The table lists approximately 140,000 clones, 92% of them singletons. The CDR3 length is 12 residues. V was shortened by 6 bases and J by 10 bases, with 13 bases between the two germline ends. On this clone itself: Its antigen is currently unknown.

The chain combines TRBV12-3 or TRBV12-4 with TRBJ2-1, with TRBD2 as a possible D gene (6 bases). The receptor was derived from an adult in good health. The sequences come from peripheral blood, collected on day 0 of AZD1222 vaccination. Written as DNA, the CDR3 is TGTGCCAGCAGCAGTTCTAGCGTGGAGCAGTTCTTC. Residues: CASSSSSVEQFF.